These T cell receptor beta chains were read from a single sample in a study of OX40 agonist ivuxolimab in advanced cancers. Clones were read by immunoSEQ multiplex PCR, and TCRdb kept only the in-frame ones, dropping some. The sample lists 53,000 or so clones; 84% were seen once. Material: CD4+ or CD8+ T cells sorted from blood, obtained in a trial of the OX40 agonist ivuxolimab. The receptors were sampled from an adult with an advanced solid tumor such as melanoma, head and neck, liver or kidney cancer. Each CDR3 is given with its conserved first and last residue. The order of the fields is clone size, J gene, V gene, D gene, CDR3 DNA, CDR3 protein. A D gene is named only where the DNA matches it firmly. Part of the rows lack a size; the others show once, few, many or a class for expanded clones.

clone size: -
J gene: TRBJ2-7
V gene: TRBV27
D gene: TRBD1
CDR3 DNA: TGTGCCAGCAGTCGACAGGGTCTAACCTACGAGCAGTACTTC
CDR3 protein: CASSRQGLTYEQYF

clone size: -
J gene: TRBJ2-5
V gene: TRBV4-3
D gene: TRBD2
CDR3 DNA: TGCGCCAGCAGCCAAGGTGGAGGTTTTCCGGGACTATTGGAGACCCAGTACTTC
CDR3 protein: CASSQGGGFPGLLETQYF

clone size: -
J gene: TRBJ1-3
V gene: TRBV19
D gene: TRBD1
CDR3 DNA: TGTGCCAGTAGTATCCAAGACAGGGGGGGAAACACCATATATTTT
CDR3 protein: CASSIQDRGGNTIYF

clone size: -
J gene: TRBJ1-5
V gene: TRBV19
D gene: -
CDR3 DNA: TGTGCCAGTAGTATACAAAAAACAGGGTGGTATAATCCCCAGCATTTT
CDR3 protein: CASSIQKTGWYNPQHF

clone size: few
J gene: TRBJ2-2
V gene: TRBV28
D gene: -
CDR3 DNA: TGTGCCAGCACTCCCGGTATTGGCAGGAGAGTTGGGGAGCTGTTTTTT
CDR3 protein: CASTPGIGRRVGELFF

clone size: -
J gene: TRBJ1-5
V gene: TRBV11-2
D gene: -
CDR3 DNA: TGTGCCAGCAGCTTAGGGGGAGGACCCGGTCAGCCCCAGCATTTT
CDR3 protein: CASSLGGGPGQPQHF

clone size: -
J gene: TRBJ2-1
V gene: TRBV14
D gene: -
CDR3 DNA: TGTGCCAGCAGCCAATTGTATGAGCAGTTCTTC
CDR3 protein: CASSQLYEQFF

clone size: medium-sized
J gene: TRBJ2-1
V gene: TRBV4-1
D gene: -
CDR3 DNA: TGCGCCAGCAGCCAGGTGGACTTGGGCTTTAGCTCCTACAATGAGCAGTTCTTC
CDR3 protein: CASSQVDLGFSSYNEQFF

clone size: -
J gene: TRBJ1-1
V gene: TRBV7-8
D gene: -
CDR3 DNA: TGTGCCAGCAGAAGACAGGCCTCTGCGGGTACTGAAGCTTTCTTT
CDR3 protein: CASRRQASAGTEAFF

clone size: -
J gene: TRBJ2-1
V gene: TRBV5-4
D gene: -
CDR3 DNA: TGTGCCAGCAGTGGGGATGAGCAGTTCTTC
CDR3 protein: CASSGDEQFF

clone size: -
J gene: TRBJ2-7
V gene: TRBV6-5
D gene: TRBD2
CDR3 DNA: TGTGCCAGCAGTGAAGGGACTAGCTTATACGAGCAGTACTTC
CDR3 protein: CASSEGTSLYEQYF

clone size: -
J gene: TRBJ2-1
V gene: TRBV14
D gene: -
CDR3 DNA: TGTGCCAGCAGCCACTACAGGGATGGTTCGCGTGAGCAGTTCTTC
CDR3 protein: CASSHYRDGSREQFF

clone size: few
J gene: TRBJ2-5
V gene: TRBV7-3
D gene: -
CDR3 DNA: TGTGCCAGCAGCTTACTCGGTCGTAAAGAGACCCAGTACTTC
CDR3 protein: CASSLLGRKETQYF

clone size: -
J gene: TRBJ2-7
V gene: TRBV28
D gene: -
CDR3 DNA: TGTGCCAGCTGCCGTACCTCCTACGAGCAGTACTTC
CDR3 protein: CASCRTSYEQYF

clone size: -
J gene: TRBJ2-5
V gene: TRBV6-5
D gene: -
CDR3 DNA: TGTGCCAGCACCTCACAGGGCCCGTGGACCCAGTACTTC
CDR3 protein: CASTSQGPWTQYF

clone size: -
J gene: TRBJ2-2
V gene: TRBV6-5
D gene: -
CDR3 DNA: TGTGCCAGCAGTTCTTCCAACAGTGTCACCGGGGAGCTGTTTTTT
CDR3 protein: CASSSSNSVTGELFF

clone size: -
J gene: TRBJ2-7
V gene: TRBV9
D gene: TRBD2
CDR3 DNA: TGTGCCAGCAGCGTAGACGGGAGGGCCCACTACGAGCAGTACTTC
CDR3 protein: CASSVDGRAHYEQYF

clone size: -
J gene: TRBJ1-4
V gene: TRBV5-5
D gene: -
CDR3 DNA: TGTGCCAGCAGCTTGGCAGGGCTTATAAGTGAAAAACTGTTTTTT
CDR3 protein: CASSLAGLISEKLFF

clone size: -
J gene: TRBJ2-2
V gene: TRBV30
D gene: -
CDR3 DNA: TGTGCCTGGATCCTTGGAGGGATCGGGACCGGGGAGCTGTTTTTT
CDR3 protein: CAWILGGIGTGELFF

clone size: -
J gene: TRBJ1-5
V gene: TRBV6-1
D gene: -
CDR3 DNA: TGTGCCAGCAGCCGATTTGAGCAGGGAAATCAGCCCCAGCATTTT
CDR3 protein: CASSRFEQGNQPQHF

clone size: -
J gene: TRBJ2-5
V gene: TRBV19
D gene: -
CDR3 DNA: TGTGCCAGTAGTCCAGACTCACAAGAGACCCAGTACTTC
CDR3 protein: CASSPDSQETQYF

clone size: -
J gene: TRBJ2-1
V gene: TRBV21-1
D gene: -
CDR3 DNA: TGTGCCAGCAGCAAAGAAGGAGGGAAGCACAATGAGCAGTTCTTC
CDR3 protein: CASSKEGGKHNEQFF

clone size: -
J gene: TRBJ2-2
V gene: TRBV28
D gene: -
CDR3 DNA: TGTGCCAGCAGGGAGGGGGGGACCACCGGGGAGCTGTTTTTT
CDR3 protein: CASREGGTTGELFF

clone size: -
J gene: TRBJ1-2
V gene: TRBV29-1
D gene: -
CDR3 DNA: TGCAGCGTTGAAAGGGCAGATATTAACTATGGCTACACCTTC
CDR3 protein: CSVERADINYGYTF

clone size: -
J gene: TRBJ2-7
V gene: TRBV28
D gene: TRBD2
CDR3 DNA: TGTGCCAGCAGCCAACCGGGACTAGCTTCGTCCTACGAGCAGTACTTC
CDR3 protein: CASSQPGLASSYEQYF